The 20 T cell receptor beta chains in this list originate from one sample, sequenced in a study of neurological immune-mediated disorders. TCRdb reprocessed the 5' RACE reads with MiXCR, giving one entry per CDR3 protein. The data show 30,000 to 45,000 distinct CDR3 sequences, around 10% seen once. The sequenced sample consisted of CD4+ T cells from blood. Source of these receptors: a woman in her twenties or thirties with HTLV-1-associated myelopathy (HAM/TSP).

V gene TRBV7-2 combines with J gene TRBJ2-7; tentative D call: TRBD2 (5 bases). V was clipped by 2 bases and J by 3 bases, with 14 bases between them. Looked up from germline, CDR1 is SGHTA and CDR2 is FQGNSA. The CDR3 has 15 amino acids. This chain's CDR3 is CASSLQSRGNYEQYF. CDR3 in DNA: TGTGCCAGCAGCTTACAGTCTCGGGGAAACTACGAGCAGTACTTC.

This clonotype was counted many times. This chain uses TRBV24-1 with TRBJ1-5; no firm D call. Trimming took 2 bases from V and 5 from J, leaving 12 bases between them. The CDR3 has 15 amino acids. Germline lookup yields CDR1 KGHDR and CDR2 SFDVKD. The DNA for the CDR3 is TGTGCCACCAGTGATTCGGAAGGGAAGCATCAGCCCCAGCATTTT. Translation gives CATSDSEGKHQPQHF.

This clonotype was recorded many times. The V call is TRBV7-9, the J call TRBJ1-2; 7 bases map to TRBD1. Germline CDR1 SEHNR, CDR2 FQNEAQ (reference sequence). Germline trimming cut 7 bases from V and 1 base from J; bases unmatched to any gene: 18. This CDR3 is 18 amino acids long. Written as DNA, the CDR3 is TGTGCCAGCACCAAATCCGGAGGACGAGGGGGCAATAACTATGGCTACACCTTC. Translated: CASTKSGGRGGNNYGYTF.

The table lists this clonotype with many counts. The genes are TRBV7-2 and TRBJ2-7; D is possibly TRBD1 or TRBD2 (6 bases each). The CDR3 is 19 amino acids. The germline V gene encodes CDR1 SGHTA and CDR2 FQGNSA. V was shortened by 1 base and J by 0 bases, with 22 bases between the two germline ends. The CDR3 spells CASSLVGGLGGAFSYEQYF. CDR3 in DNA: TGTGCCAGCAGCTTAGTTGGGGGGCTGGGCGGCGCCTTCTCCTACGAGCAGTACTTC.

This clonotype has a count of ten or more. The rearrangement links TRBV24-1 to TRBJ1-2; no firm D call. This CDR3 is 11 amino acids long. The ends were cut back, 7 bases at V and 5 bases at J, with 7 bases in the middle. CDR1 and CDR2 from the germline V gene are KGHDR and SFDVKD. In DNA, the CDR3 is TGTGCCACCAGCTCTCCGTATGGCTACACCTTC. Translated, it gives CATSSPYGYTF.

This clonotype has a count of ten or more. V gene TRBV18 combines with J gene TRBJ1-1; perhaps TRBD1 as D (6 bases). The CDR3 extends over 15 amino acids. Germline CDR1 reads KGHSH; CDR2 reads LQKENI. Trimming shortened V by 2 bases and J by 4 bases, and 14 bases separated the two germline ends. The CDR3 coding sequence is TGTGCCAGCTCACCAATCGGGGGGGCGCCCACTGAAGCTTTCTTT. Translating it yields CASSPIGGAPTEAFF.

This clonotype has at least ten counts. The rearrangement uses TRBV5-6 and TRBJ2-7, with 10 bases aligning to TRBD2. CDR3 length: 19 amino acids. The germline V gene has CDR1 SGHDT and CDR2 YYEEEE. Germline trimming cut 4 bases from V and 3 bases from J; bases unmatched to any gene: 19. DNA of the CDR3: TGTGCCAGCAGCACGCAAACCGACCTATTACTAGCGGGGAGCTACGAGCAGTACTTC. Amino acids: CASSTQTDLLLAGSYEQYF.

This clonotype was picked up many times. This chain uses TRBV30 with TRBJ2-1; 13 bases agree with TRBD2. Germline CDR1 is GTSNPN and CDR2 is SVGIG (reference sequence). The CDR3 sequence is 16 residues long. The V segment lost 3 bases and the J segment 7 bases; nucleotides outside the gene matches: 9. The CDR3 DNA sequence: TGTGCCTGGAGGGGCCCGACTAGCGGGGGGCTGAATGAGCAGTTCTTC. Translation: CAWRGPTSGGLNEQFF.

Regarding this clonotype: The germline gene is not matched at one end of the junction; a read error may be the cause. This chain joins TRBV5-1 and TRBJ1-1; D is possibly TRBD1 (5 bases). In germline, CDR1 is SGHRS, CDR2 YFSETQ. The CDR3 is 15 residues long. CDR3 bases: TGCGCCAGCAGCTTGGCCGGGCAGGGAAGGACCGAAGCTTTATTT. This codes for CASSLAGQGRTEALF.

This clonotype was detected ten times or more. The chain joins TRBV4-1 to TRBJ2-3, with 15 positions matching TRBD2. The CDR3 totals 19 residues. Germline-derived CDR1 and CDR2 are MGHRA and YSYEKL. Losses at the gene ends were 3 bases for V and 1 base for J; bases not matched to a gene: 8. The CDR3 is CASSHPGLAGGPGTDTQYF. CDR3 coding DNA: TGCGCCAGCAGCCACCCGGGACTAGCGGGGGGACCGGGCACAGATACGCAGTATTTT.

This clonotype showed up many times. The CDR3 sequence is CSASTGQTRNTEAFF. CDR3 sequence (DNA): TGCAGTGCTAGTACAGGGCAGACAAGGAACACTGAAGCTTTCTTT. The chain carries TRBV20-1 and TRBJ1-1; perhaps TRBD1 as D (6 bases). Germline values: CDR1 DFQATT, CDR2 SNEGSKA (reference sequence). This CDR3 comprises 15 residues. Trimming removed 3 bases at V and 1 base at J, with 15 bases between.

Ten or more counts support this clonotype. This sequence joins TRBV5-1 and TRBJ1-1; D call uncertain. The CDR3 has 15 amino acids. Between the trimmed V and J ends, which lost 0 bases and 0 bases, there was a span of 9 bases. Germline V gene lookup returns CDR1 SGHRS and CDR2 YFSETQ. CDR3 in amino acids: CASSLAPSVNTEAFF. The DNA of the CDR3 is TGCGCCAGCAGCTTGGCCCCCAGCGTGAACACTGAAGCTTTCTTT.

This clonotype was seen repeatedly, ten times or more. The chain links TRBV20-1 to TRBJ1-6; D is unresolved. Trimming stripped 3 bases from V and 5 bases from J, with 8 bases between. The germline V gene encodes CDR1 DFQATT and CDR2 SNEGSKA (reference sequence). The CDR3 extends over 13 amino acids. In DNA, the CDR3 is TGCAGTGCTAGTAACGGGAATAATTCACCCCTCCACTTT. It specifies CSASNGNNSPLHF.

This clonotype was observed at least ten times. The rearrangement uses TRBV4-1 and TRBJ1-1, with TRBD1 matching over 11 bases. Trimming cost V 2 bases and J 4 bases; bases outside gene matches: 15. The CDR3 is 19 amino acids. Germline V lookup: CDR1 MGHRA, CDR2 YSYEKL. DNA for the CDR3: TGCGCCAGCAGCCAAAACCCCTCGGGACAGGGGGACGGGGGCACTGAAGCTTTCTTT. Translation: CASSQNPSGQGDGGTEAFF.

In its sample, this clonotype was seen many times. The J gene is TRBJ1-1, the V gene TRBV7-3, with TRBD1 identical over 7 bases. The CDR3 length is 14 residues. Germline trimming cut 6 bases from V and 5 bases from J; bases unmatched to any gene: 9. In germline, CDR1 is SGHTA, CDR2 FQGTGA. CDR3 residues: CASRPAGQVTEAFF. The CDR3 nucleotides are TGTGCCAGCAGACCCGCAGGACAGGTAACTGAAGCTTTCTTT.

CDR3 protein: CASTRGGRDTGELFF. The CDR3 bases are TGTGCCAGCACCAGAGGCGGTCGGGACACCGGGGAGCTGTTTTTT. V usage is TRBV7-6 and J usage is TRBJ2-2; D unclear. The V gene lost 7 bases and the J gene lost 3 bases, with 15 bases spanning the gap. The germline CDR1 and CDR2 sequences are SGHVS and FNYEAQ. The CDR3 is 15 residues long.

This clonotype was detected ten times or more. The chain carries TRBV20-1 and TRBJ2-3, with TRBD2 identical over 10 bases. Germline CDR1 is DFQATT and CDR2 is SNEGSKA (reference sequence). The V gene end was trimmed by 6 bases and the J gene end by 1 base; junction bases not matched to a gene: 10. The CDR3 covers 16 residues. The CDR3 is CSATGLAEKGTDTQYF. CDR3 bases: TGCAGTGCGACCGGACTAGCGGAGAAGGGCACAGATACGCAGTATTTT.

This clonotype appeared many times. This chain joins TRBV5-1 and TRBJ2-1, with D perhaps assigned TRBD1 or TRBD2 (6 bases each). Trimming pared 5 bases from V and 1 base from J, leaving 16 bases between. Germline values: CDR1 SGHRS, CDR2 YFSETQ. The CDR3 contains 16 residues. The CDR3 DNA reads TGCGCCAGCAGTTACGGGGGCGGACCGTCCTACAATGAGCAGTTCTTC. Translation gives CASSYGGGPSYNEQFF.

This clonotype was counted at least ten times. The chain links TRBV13 to TRBJ2-1; D is perhaps TRBD2 (6 bases). The CDR3 is 14 amino acids. Trimming took 4 bases from V and 8 from J, leaving 15 bases between them. Germline CDR1 reads PRHDT; CDR2 reads FYEKMQ (reference sequence). CDR3 nucleotide sequence: TGTGCCAGCAGCTATCCGGGAGCACCCCATGAGCAGTTCTTC. As protein: CASSYPGAPHEQFF.

This clonotype was seen at least ten times. The chain uses TRBV10-3 and TRBJ1-1, with 7 bases that match TRBD1. The germline V gene has CDR1 ENHRY and CDR2 SYGVKD. V was pared by 6 bases and J by 6 bases, with 13 bases of the junction left unmatched. The CDR3 covers 15 residues. The CDR3 reads CAISPSTGRGAEAFF. As DNA, the CDR3 is TGTGCCATCAGCCCCTCGACAGGGCGTGGGGCTGAAGCTTTCTTT.